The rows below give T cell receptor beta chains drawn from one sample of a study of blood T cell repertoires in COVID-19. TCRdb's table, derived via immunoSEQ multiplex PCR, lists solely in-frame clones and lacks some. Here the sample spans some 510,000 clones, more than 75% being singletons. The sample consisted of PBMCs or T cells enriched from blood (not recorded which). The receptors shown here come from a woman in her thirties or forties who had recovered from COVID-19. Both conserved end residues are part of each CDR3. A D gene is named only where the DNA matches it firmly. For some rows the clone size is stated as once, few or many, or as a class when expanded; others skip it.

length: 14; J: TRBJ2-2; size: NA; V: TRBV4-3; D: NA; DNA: TGCGCCAGCAGCCCAGGGGTGGGCACCGGGGAGCTGTTTTTT; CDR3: CASSPGVGTGELFF
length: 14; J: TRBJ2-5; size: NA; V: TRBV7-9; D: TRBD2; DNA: TGTGCCAGCAGCTACGGACTAGGAGGGGAGACCCAGTACTTC; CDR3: CASSYGLGGETQYF
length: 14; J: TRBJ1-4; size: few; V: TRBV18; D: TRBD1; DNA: TGTGCCAGCTCACCCCGGGACAGTAATGAAAAACTGTTTTTT; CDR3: CASSPRDSNEKLFF
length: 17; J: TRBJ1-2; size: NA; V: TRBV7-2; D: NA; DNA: TGTGCCAGCAGCTTAGTCCTACCCCCGACAGGAAACTATGGCTACACCTTC; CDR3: CASSLVLPPTGNYGYTF
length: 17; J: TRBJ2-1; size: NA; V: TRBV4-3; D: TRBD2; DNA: TGCGCCAGCAGCCCCATCCCGGGGCGGGAGGGCCTTTTTGAGCAGTTCTTC; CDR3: CASSPIPGREGLFEQFF
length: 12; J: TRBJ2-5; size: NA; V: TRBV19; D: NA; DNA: TGTGCCAGTAGTACGGGGTGGGAGACCCAGTACTTC; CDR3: CASSTGWETQYF
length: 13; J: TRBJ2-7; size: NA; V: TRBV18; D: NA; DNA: TGTGCCAGCTCACCCTCGGTCCAAAACGAGCAGTACTTC; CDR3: CASSPSVQNEQYF
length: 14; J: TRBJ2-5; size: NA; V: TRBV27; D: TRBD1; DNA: TGTGCCAGCAGTTGGGGACAGGGGTTAGAGACCCAGTACTTC; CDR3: CASSWGQGLETQYF
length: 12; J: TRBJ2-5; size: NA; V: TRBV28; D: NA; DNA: TGTGCCAGCAGCCTTAGAGGGCAGCCCCAGTACTTC; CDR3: CASSLRGQPQYF
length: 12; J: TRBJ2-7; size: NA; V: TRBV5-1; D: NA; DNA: TGCGCCAGCAGCTTGGGGTCGGACGAGCAGTACTTC; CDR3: CASSLGSDEQYF
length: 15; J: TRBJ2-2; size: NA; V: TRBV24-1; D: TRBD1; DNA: TGTGCCACCAGTGATTCCGGACAGGGGACCGGGGAGCTGTTTTTT; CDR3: CATSDSGQGTGELFF
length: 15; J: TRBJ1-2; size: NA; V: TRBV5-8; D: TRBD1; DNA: TGTGCCAGCAGCCCTACCGGGACAGGGAACTATGGCTACACCTTC; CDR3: CASSPTGTGNYGYTF
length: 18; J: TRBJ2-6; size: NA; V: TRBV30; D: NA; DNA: TGTGCCTGGAGTGTACGTGGAACAGGAGCCTCTGGGGCCAACGTCCTGACTTTC; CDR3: CAWSVRGTGASGANVLTF
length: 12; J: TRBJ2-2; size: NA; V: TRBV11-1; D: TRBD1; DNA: TGTGCCAGCAGCACAGGGGACGGGGAGCTGTTTTTT; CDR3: CASSTGDGELFF
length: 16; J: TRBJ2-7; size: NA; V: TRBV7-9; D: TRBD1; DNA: TGTGCCAGCAGCTTAGGTACCAGGGGGTCTTCCTACGAGCAGTACTTC; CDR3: CASSLGTRGSSYEQYF
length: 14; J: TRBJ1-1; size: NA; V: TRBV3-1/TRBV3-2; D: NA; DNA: TGTGCCAGCAGCCCTCAACTGGTAGACACTGAAGCTTTCTTT; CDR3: CASSPQLVDTEAFF
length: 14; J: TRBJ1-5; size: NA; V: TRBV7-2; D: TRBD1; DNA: TGTGCCAGCAGCCCAACGGACAGGGGGGTGCCCCAGCATTTT; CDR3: CASSPTDRGVPQHF
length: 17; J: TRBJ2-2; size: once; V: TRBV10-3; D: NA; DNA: TGTGCCATCAGTGAGTCTGGGACTCAACATAGGGCCGGGGAGCTGTTTTTT; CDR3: CAISESGTQHRAGELFF
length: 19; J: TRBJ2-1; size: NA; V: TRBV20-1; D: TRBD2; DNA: TGCAGTGCTAGTCCTCCGGGACTAGCGGGATCTTACTCCTACAATGAGCAGTTCTTC; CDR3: CSASPPGLAGSYSYNEQFF
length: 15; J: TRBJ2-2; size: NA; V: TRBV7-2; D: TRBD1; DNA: TGTGCCAGCAGCTTACGACAGGGGCTTACCGGGGAGCTGTTTTTT; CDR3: CASSLRQGLTGELFF
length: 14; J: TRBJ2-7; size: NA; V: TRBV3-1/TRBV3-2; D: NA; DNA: TGTGCCAGCAGCCAAGATACGCTAAGCTACGAGCAGTACTTC; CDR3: CASSQDTLSYEQYF
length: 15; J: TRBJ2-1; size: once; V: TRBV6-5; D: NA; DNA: TGTGCCAGCAGCCCCCTGAGGGGGACCTACAATGAGCAGTTCTTC; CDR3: CASSPLRGTYNEQFF
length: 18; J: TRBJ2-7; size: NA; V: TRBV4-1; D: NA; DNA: TGCGCCAGCAGCCAAGAGCCAGGGCTGGGCAGATCTGGCTACGAGCAGTACTTC; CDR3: CASSQEPGLGRSGYEQYF
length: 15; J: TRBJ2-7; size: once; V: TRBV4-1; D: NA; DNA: TGCGCCAGCAGCCAAGTACAAGGGGCTGAGGTCGAGCAGTACTTC; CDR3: CASSQVQGAEVEQYF
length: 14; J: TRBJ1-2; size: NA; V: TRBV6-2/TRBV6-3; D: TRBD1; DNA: TGTGCCAGCAGTTACTCAGGGGGCGCCGGTGGCTACACCTTC; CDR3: CASSYSGGAGGYTF
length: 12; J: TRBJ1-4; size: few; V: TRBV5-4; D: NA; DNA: TGTGCCAGCAGCTTGCCGCGGGGTGAACTGTTTTTT; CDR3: CASSLPRGELFF
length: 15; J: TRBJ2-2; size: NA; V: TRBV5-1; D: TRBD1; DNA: TGCGCCAGCAGCCCCCAACAGGGGACAGGCGGGGAGCTGTTTTTT; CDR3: CASSPQQGTGGELFF
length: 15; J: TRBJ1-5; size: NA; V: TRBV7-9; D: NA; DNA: TGTGCCAGCAGCTTTGGAACAGGGATTTCTCAGCCCCAGCATTTT; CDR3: CASSFGTGISQPQHF
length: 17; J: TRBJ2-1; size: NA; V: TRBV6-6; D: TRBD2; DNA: TGTGCCAGCAGTCCGGGACTAGCGGGAGGTCCCTACAATGAGCAGTTCTTC; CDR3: CASSPGLAGGPYNEQFF
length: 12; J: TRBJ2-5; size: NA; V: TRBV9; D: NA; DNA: TGTGCCAGCAGCGTAGGAGGGGAGACCCAGTACTTC; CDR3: CASSVGGETQYF
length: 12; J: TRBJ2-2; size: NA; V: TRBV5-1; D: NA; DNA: TGCGCCAGCAGTCAGGGGACGAGTGAGCTGTTTTTT; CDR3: CASSQGTSELFF
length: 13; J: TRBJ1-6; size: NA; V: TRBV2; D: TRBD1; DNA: TGTGCCAGCAGTGGACAGGGTAATTCACCCCTCCACTTT; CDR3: CASSGQGNSPLHF
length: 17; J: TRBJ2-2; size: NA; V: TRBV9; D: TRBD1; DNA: TGTGCCAGCAGCGTATGGGGACAGGGCGCGAACACCGGGGAGCTGTTTTTT; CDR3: CASSVWGQGANTGELFF
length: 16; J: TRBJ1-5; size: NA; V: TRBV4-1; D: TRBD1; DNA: TGCGCCAGCAGCCCCCGGGACAGGGGGCTTAATCAGCCCCAGCATTTT; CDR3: CASSPRDRGLNQPQHF
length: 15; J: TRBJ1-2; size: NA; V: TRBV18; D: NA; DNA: TGTGCCAGCTCACAAACAGGGCCGGCTAACTATGGCTACACCTTC; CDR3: CASSQTGPANYGYTF
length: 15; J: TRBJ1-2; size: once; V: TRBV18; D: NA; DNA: TGTGCCAGCTCACCAACGGGGGAATTAAACCGGGGCTACACCTTC; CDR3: CASSPTGELNRGYTF
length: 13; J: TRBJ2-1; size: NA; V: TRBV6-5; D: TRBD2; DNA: TGTGCCAGCGCTAGCGGACCTTACAATGAGCAGTTCTTC; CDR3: CASASGPYNEQFF
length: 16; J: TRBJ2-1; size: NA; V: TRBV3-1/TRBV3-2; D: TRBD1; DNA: TGTGCCAGCAGTAAACCTTCCGGGACAGCCTACAATGAGCAGTTCTTC; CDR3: CASSKPSGTAYNEQFF
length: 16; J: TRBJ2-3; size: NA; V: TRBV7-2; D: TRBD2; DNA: TGTGCCAGCAGCCTGGCGGGACTAGCGAGCACAGATACGCAGTATTTT; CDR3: CASSLAGLASTDTQYF
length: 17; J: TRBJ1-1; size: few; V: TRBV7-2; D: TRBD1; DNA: TGTGCCAGCAGCTTCGCCTTAGGGGGCAGTACGGGGACTGAAGCTTTCTTT; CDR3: CASSFALGGSTGTEAFF